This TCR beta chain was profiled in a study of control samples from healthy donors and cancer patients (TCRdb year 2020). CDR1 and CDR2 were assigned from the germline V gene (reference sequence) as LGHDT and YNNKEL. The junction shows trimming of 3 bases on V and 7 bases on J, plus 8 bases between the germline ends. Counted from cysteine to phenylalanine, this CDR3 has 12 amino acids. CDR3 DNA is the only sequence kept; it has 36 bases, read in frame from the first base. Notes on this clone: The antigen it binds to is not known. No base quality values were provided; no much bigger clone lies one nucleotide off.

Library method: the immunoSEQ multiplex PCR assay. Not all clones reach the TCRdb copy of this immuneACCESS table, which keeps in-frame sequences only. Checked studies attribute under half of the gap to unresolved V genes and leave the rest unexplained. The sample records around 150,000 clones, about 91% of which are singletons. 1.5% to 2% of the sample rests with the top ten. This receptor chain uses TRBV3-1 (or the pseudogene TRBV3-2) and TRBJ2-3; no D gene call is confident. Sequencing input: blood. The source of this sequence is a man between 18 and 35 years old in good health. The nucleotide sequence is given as TGTGCCAGCAGCCAGGCCCCAAATACGCAGTATTTT. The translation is CASSQAPNTQYF.